Below are 20 T cell receptor beta chains sequenced from a single sample in a study of Graves' ophthalmopathy and Graves' hyperthyroidism. RNA transcripts provided the template for amplifying TCR beta CDR3 regions. HTBI primers were employed in first-round RT-PCR, then a second-round multiplex PCR followed. One entry per CDR3 protein results from TCRdb running MiXCR on the multiplex PCR reads. Here the sample spans approximately 700,000 distinct CDR3 sequences, about 44% being singletons. The sample consisted of peripheral blood. Receptor source: an adult man with Graves' ophthalmopathy.

The chain links TRBV19 to TRBJ1-5; 7 bases match TRBD1. The DNA matches TRBJ2-3 better at its end, which makes the J call doubtful. The CDR3 is 14 residues long. The germline CDR1 and CDR2 sequences are LNHDA and SQIVND (reference sequence). The CDR3 region is CASRKDRRNQPQYF. The CDR3 region has the DNA TGTGCCAGTAGGAAGGACAGGCGGAATCAGCCCCAGTATTTT.

As concerns this clonotype: A much bigger clone sits one base away, suggesting this may be a read error. The chain's CDR3 is CASSFVAGGEQYF. The CDR3 bases are TGCGCCAGCAGCTTCGTAGCGGGAGGCGAGCAGTACTTC. The rearrangement links TRBV5-1 to TRBJ2-5; 10 bases are a match to TRBD2. The J call is doubtful: the DNA matches TRBJ2-7 better. Germline lookup yields CDR1 SGHRS and CDR2 YFSETQ. This CDR3 has 13 residues.

On this clonotype: One junction end disagrees with the germline gene, perhaps due to a read error. The chain is built from TRBV15 and TRBJ1-2; D not certain. There are 13 residues in the CDR3. CDR1 is LNHNV and CDR2 is YYDKDF in the germline V gene (reference sequence). The CDR3 here is CATSRGMLDGYTF. The CDR3 bases are TGCGCCACCAGCCGAGGGATGTTGGATGGCTACACCTTC.

In this sample, this clonotype turned up many times. CDR3 region: CASSLGQSNQPQHF. The CDR3 DNA is TGTGCCAGCAGCCTCGGACAGAGCAATCAGCCCCAGCATTTT. The V and J genes are TRBV2 and TRBJ1-5, with D perhaps matching TRBD1 (6 bases). The V end was cut by 6 bases, the J end by 1 base, with 10 bases between. The CDR3 consists of 14 residues. The germline V gene has CDR1 SNHLY and CDR2 FYNNEI. The whole variable domain, filled in from reference TRBV2 and TRBJ1-5, reads EPEVTQTPSHQVTQMGQEVILRCVPISNHLYFYWYRQILGQKVEFLVSFYNNEISEKSEIFDDQFSVERPDGSNFTLKIRSTKLEDSAMYFCASSLGQSNQPQHFGDGTRLSIL.

There are a few counts of this clonotype. The J gene is TRBJ2-7, the V gene TRBV9; no definite D call. Germline CDR1 reads SGDLS; CDR2 reads YYNGEE. V was clipped by 0 bases and J by 3 bases, with 10 bases between them. The CDR3 extends over 14 amino acids. As DNA, the CDR3 is TGTGCCAGCAGCGTAGGAGGCAGCTTCTACGAGCAGTACTTC. Translated: CASSVGGSFYEQYF.

This clonotype occurred a few times. The V gene is TRBV19, the J gene TRBJ2-5, with a weak D call TRBD2 (6 bases). The V end lost 4 bases, the J end lost 0 bases, and 15 bases lay between the germline ends. CDR3 length: 16 amino acids. CDR1 is LNHDA, CDR2 SQIVND, per germline (reference sequence). DNA for the CDR3: TGTGCCAGTAGTAACCGAGCTACTAGCAACCAAGAGACCCAGTACTTC. This codes for CASSNRATSNQETQYF.

The rearrangement uses TRBV19 and TRBJ1-5; perhaps TRBD1 as D (5 bases). The CDR3 has 15 amino acids. V lost 6 bases and J 1 base, leaving 13 bases between the germline ends. Looked up from germline, CDR1 is LNHDA and CDR2 is SQIVND (reference sequence). The CDR3 loop reads CASRSQVFSNQPQHF. CDR3 coding DNA: TGTGCCAGTAGATCACAGGTATTCAGCAATCAGCCCCAGCATTTT.

This chain connects TRBV7-9 to TRBJ2-2, with 11 nucleotides matching TRBD2. Germline CDR1 SEHNR, CDR2 FQNEAQ (reference sequence). J lost 4 bases, V lost 1 base, and 2 bases had no gene match. The CDR3 sequence is 16 residues long. In DNA, the CDR3 is TGTGCCAGCAGCTTAGTAGCGGGGGGGGTCACCGGGGAGCTGTTTTTT. It translates to CASSLVAGGVTGELFF.

There are many counts of this clonotype. The V gene is TRBV10-3, the J gene TRBJ1-3, with 7 bases matching TRBD1. Trimming cost V 8 bases and J 2 bases; bases outside gene matches: 3. The CDR3 consists of 13 residues. Germline lookup yields CDR1 ENHRY and CDR2 SYGVKD. The CDR3 is CAIQGTAGNTIYF. The CDR3 nucleotides are TGTGCCATCCAGGGGACAGCTGGAAACACCATATATTTT.

As concerns this clonotype: A clone one base away is much larger, so this may be a read error. V is TRBV2 and J is TRBJ2-7; D possibly uses TRBD1 or TRBD2 (5 bases each). Germline CDR1 reads SNHLY; CDR2 reads FYNNEI. The germline V and J ends were trimmed by 6 bases and 5 bases, with 17 bases remaining between them. The CDR3 runs 14 residues. CDR3 coding DNA: TGTGCCAGCAGCCCTCTAGCCAGGGTTGACGAGCAGTACTTC. Protein sequence: CASSPLARVDEQYF. Filled out from reference TRBV2 and TRBJ2-7, the complete variable domain reads EPEVTQTPSHQVTQMGQEVILRCVPISNHLYFYWYRQILGQKVEFLVSFYNNEISEKSEIFDDQFSVERPDGSNFTLKIRSTKLEDSAMYFCASSPLARVDEQYFGPGTRLTVT.

This clonotype has ten or more counts. V is TRBV10-2 and J is TRBJ1-5; the D gene is possibly TRBD1 (5 bases). CDR1 and CDR2 from the germline V gene are WSHSY and SAAADI. The ends were cut back, 7 bases at V and 6 bases at J, with 13 bases in the middle. This CDR3 has 13 residues. CDR3 nucleotides: TGCGCCAGCAACGAGGGAAGGGGTCAGCCCCAGCATTTT. Its translation is CASNEGRGQPQHF.

This clonotype has ten or more counts. The chain has TRBV7-9 and TRBJ1-1; D is uncertain. Trimming took off 2 bases at V and 0 bases at J, with 7 bases between the two ends. Germline V gene lookup returns CDR1 SEHNR and CDR2 FQNEAQ (reference sequence). This CDR3 spans 14 amino acids. In nucleotides, the CDR3 is TGTGCCAGCAGCTTACACAGTTTGAACACTGAAGCTTTCTTT. This codes for CASSLHSLNTEAFF.

This clonotype appeared many times. A much more abundant neighbour one base away suggests this may be a read error. This sequence joins TRBV25-1 and TRBJ1-2; D not resolved. The CDR3 spans 11 residues. Germline lookup yields CDR1 MGHDK and CDR2 SYGVNS. The DNA for the CDR3 is TGTGCCAGCAGGGGGTGGGATGACTACGCCTTC. Its protein product is CASRGWDDYAF.

This clonotype was counted between two and nine times. The chain couples TRBV19 to TRBJ2-2; D remains unclear. Germline V gene data show CDR1 as LNHDA and CDR2 as SQIVND (reference sequence). Trimming took off 3 bases at V and 2 bases at J, with 4 bases between the two ends. The CDR3 covers 13 residues. The CDR3 spells CASSIPNTGELFF. Here the CDR3 DNA reads TGTGCCAGTAGTATTCCAAACACCGGGGAGCTGTTTTTT.

To note about this clonotype: A much larger clone sits a single nucleotide away, making a read error possible. This sequence joins TRBV2 and TRBJ2-5; TRBD1 aligns across 9 bases. With V trimmed by 2 bases and J by 2 bases, 9 bases remained unmatched. The CDR3 is 17 residues long. CDR1 SNHLY and CDR2 FYNNEI come from the germline V gene. CDR3 sequence (DNA): TGTGCCAGCAGTGAAATAGGTCCGGGACAGGGACAAGAGACCCAGTACTTC. Its translation is CASSEIGPGQGQETQYF.

The chain uses TRBV7-3 and TRBJ1-1, with D perhaps TRBD1 (6 bases). The CDR3 loop spans 17 amino acids. V gave up 5 bases and J gave up 1 base, with 20 bases separating them. The germline V gene encodes CDR1 SGHTA and CDR2 FQGTGA. The CDR3 protein is CASSRGGVGVQNTEAFF. The DNA for the CDR3 is TGTGCCAGCAGCAGAGGGGGGGTGGGGGTCCAGAACACTGAAGCTTTCTTT.

This clonotype was detected a few times. J is TRBJ1-2 and V is TRBV11-2; tentatively, D is TRBD1 (5 bases). In germline, CDR1 is SGHAT, CDR2 FQNNGV. The germline V and J ends were trimmed by 6 bases and 3 bases, with 14 bases remaining between them. The CDR3 totals 14 residues. Here the CDR3 DNA reads TGTGCCAGCAGTCCGGGGGAGGGATACTATGGCTACACCTTC. It codes for CASSPGEGYYGYTF. Full variable domain (missing parts from reference TRBV11-2 and TRBJ1-2): EAGVAQSPRYKIIEKRQSVAFWCNPISGHATLYWYQQILGQGPKLLIQFQNNGVVDDSQLPKDRFSAERLKGVDSTLKIQPAKLEDSAVYLCASSPGEGYYGYTFGSGTRLTVV.

This clonotype was picked up many times. The rearrangement uses TRBV2 and TRBJ2-7; D call uncertain. V was cut by 7 bases and J by 4 bases, with 11 bases left in between. CDR3 length: 12 amino acids. Germline V gene sequence: CDR1 SNHLY, CDR2 FYNNEI. The CDR3 reads CASKPSGYEQYF. DNA of the CDR3: TGTGCCAGCAAACCCTCCGGGTACGAGCAGTACTTC. Complete variable domain (other parts from reference TRBV2 and TRBJ2-7): EPEVTQTPSHQVTQMGQEVILRCVPISNHLYFYWYRQILGQKVEFLVSFYNNEISEKSEIFDDQFSVERPDGSNFTLKIRSTKLEDSAMYFCASKPSGYEQYFGPGTRLTVT.

This clonotype has just one count. This may stem from a read error, because a much larger clone lies one nucleotide away. The rearrangement uses TRBV29-1 and TRBJ2-3; 10 nucleotides match TRBD1. The V gene's germline CDR1 is SQVTM and CDR2 ANQGSEA. V lost 6 bases to trimming and J lost 2 bases; unmatched junction nucleotides: 8. The CDR3 spans 15 residues. CDR3 bases: TGCAGCGTCGACCGGGACAGGGGCGACACAGATACGCAGTATTTT. Its protein is CSVDRDRGDTDTQYF.

This clonotype was counted many times. V usage is TRBV11-2 and J usage is TRBJ2-5; 8 bases are a match to TRBD1. CDR1 and CDR2 (germline): SGHAT, FQNNGV. This CDR3 has 15 residues. V gave up 4 bases and J gave up 2 bases; unmatched junction bases: 6. The CDR3 sequence: CASSSLDRGQETQYF. CDR3 DNA sequence: TGTGCCAGCAGCTCCCTCGACAGGGGACAAGAGACCCAGTACTTC.